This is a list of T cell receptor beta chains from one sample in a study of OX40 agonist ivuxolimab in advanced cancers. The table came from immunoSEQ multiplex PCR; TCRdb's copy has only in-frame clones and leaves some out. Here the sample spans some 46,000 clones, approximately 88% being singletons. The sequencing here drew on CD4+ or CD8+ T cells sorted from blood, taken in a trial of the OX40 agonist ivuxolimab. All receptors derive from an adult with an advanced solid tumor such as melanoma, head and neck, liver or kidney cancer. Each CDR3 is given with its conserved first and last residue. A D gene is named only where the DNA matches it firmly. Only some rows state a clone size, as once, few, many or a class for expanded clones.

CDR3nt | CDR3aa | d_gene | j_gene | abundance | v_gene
TGCGCCAGCAGCCACAGCCCCCCGGGGCATGGCTACACCTTC | CASSHSPPGHGYTF | . | TRBJ1-2 | . | TRBV4-3
TGTGCCAGCAGTTTCTCGGGACAGGGGCCTCCTGAAGCTTTCTTT | CASSFSGQGPPEAFF | TRBD1 | TRBJ1-1 | . | TRBV27
TGTGCCAGCTCACCAAAAGAGTTTCAACAAGAGACCCAGTACTTC | CASSPKEFQQETQYF | . | TRBJ2-5 | . | TRBV18
TGCGCCAGCAGTCAATCCTCGGTACAGCACCCAAATGAAAAACTGTTTTTT | CASSQSSVQHPNEKLFF | . | TRBJ1-4 | . | TRBV23-1
TGTGCCACCAGCAGGGCAGGGGCATCGTTTGGCTACACCTTC | CATSRAGASFGYTF | . | TRBJ1-2 | once | TRBV15
TGTGCCAGCAGCTCACGGACAGGGCAGGGCAATCAGCCCCAGCATTTT | CASSSRTGQGNQPQHF | TRBD1 | TRBJ1-5 | . | TRBV7-2
TGTGCCAGCAGCTTGGGACCAGGGGGCTCCACAGATACGCAGTATTTT | CASSLGPGGSTDTQYF | TRBD1 | TRBJ2-3 | . | TRBV11-2
TGTGCCAGTAGTATAGATCTCTGGAGCTCCTACAATGAGCAGTTCTTC | CASSIDLWSSYNEQFF | . | TRBJ2-1 | . | TRBV19
TGTGCCAGCCGCGGGGCCAACGTCCTGACTTTC | CASRGANVLTF | . | TRBJ2-6 | . | TRBV9
TGCGCCAGCAGCCAAGACCCTTATCTTCCTACGGGCGCTGAAGCTTTCTTT | CASSQDPYLPTGAEAFF | . | TRBJ1-1 | few | TRBV4-3
TGTGCCAGCAGCCCGGGACAATACGCCGACGGGGAGCTGTTTTTT | CASSPGQYADGELFF | . | TRBJ2-2 | few | TRBV25-1
TGTGCCAGCGCTTTTGGGACTCGTAGCACAGATACGCAGTATTTT | CASAFGTRSTDTQYF | . | TRBJ2-3 | . | TRBV9
TGCGCCAGCAGCCAAGTTGGGACAGGGGGCACTGAAGCTTTCTTT | CASSQVGTGGTEAFF | TRBD1 | TRBJ1-1 | . | TRBV4-1
TGTGCCAGCAGTTCGACAGGGGACTATGGCTACACCTTC | CASSSTGDYGYTF | TRBD1 | TRBJ1-2 | . | TRBV28
TGTGCCAGCAGCTTCCCCGGGACTCTGAACACCGGGGAGCTGTTTTTT | CASSFPGTLNTGELFF | . | TRBJ2-2 | . | TRBV7-3
TGTGCCAGCAGTGGGACAGGCTCCTACAATGAGCAGTTCTTC | CASSGTGSYNEQFF | TRBD1 | TRBJ2-1 | . | TRBV25-1